This T cell receptor beta chain was profiled in a study of T cells after yellow fever vaccination. Study in general: CD3, CD45RA, CCR7 and CD95 guided sorting of the EM, EMRA, CM and Tscm memory subsets. General study results and limits: Post-booster repertoires again held most primary-vaccination clones (about 96% CD4, about 90% CD8). Contaminating bulk clonotypes could be abundant in FACS-sorted repertoires.

As TCR cDNA was made by 5'RACE template switching, a universal primer site and UMIs were added. TCRdb independently ran MiXCR on the 5' RACE reads; one entry per CDR3 protein. Of roughly 26,000 distinct CDR3 sequences listed, about 5.5% are singletons. Unmatched junction bases numbered 1, after V lost 2 bases and J lost 4 bases. This CDR3 contains 13 residues. Germline CDR1 KGHSH, CDR2 LQKENI. This clonotype was found many times. The TCR comes from a man aged 25 to 40 who received the YFV17D yellow fever vaccine. The genes are TRBV18 and TRBJ2-5; 7 nucleotides align to TRBD1. The sequencing used PBMCs, either bulk or a sorted T-cell subset (CD4+, CD8+, memory, or dextramer-sorted; not recorded which), collected 15 days after the yellow fever booster vaccination. CDR3 coding DNA: TGTGCCAGCTCACCAGCAGGGGGAGAGACCCAGTACTTC. Translation gives CASSPAGGETQYF. Complete variable domain (other parts from reference TRBV18 and TRBJ2-5): NAGVMQNPRHLVRRRGQEARLRCSPMKGHSHVYWYRQLPEEGLKFMVYLQKENIIDESGMPKERFSAEFPKEGPSILRIQQVVRGDSAAYFCASSPAGGETQYFGPGTRLLVL.